These 2 T cell receptor beta chains came from one sample sequenced in a study of hypomethylating agent response in myelodysplastic syndrome. Here immunoSEQ multiplex PCR was the method, and the copy in TCRdb shows in-frame clones only, minus some. This table has about 5,400 clones, approximately 87% appearing once. The sample was bone marrow, taken before or after starting hypomethylating agent treatment for myelodysplastic syndrome (not recorded which). These receptors all stem from a human donor with myelodysplastic syndrome.

The chain combines TRBV6-1 with TRBJ2-7; TRBD2 aligns across 8 bases. Germline CDR1 and CDR2: MNHNS and SASEGT. Unmatched junction bases numbered 5, after V lost 7 bases and J lost 0 bases. The CDR3 length is 14 residues. The CDR3 reads CASNTGGPSYEQYF. As DNA, the CDR3 is TGTGCCAGCAACACGGGGGGGCCCTCCTACGAGCAGTACTTC.

This chain uses TRBV27 with TRBJ2-1; 9 positions match TRBD2. Trimming at V came to 2 bases and at J to 6 bases, leaving 5 bases not matched to a gene. The germline gives CDR1 MNHEY, CDR2 SMNVEV (reference sequence). The CDR3 has 15 amino acids. Here the CDR3 reads CASSLIAGVTNEQFF. In DNA form, the CDR3 reads TGTGCCAGCAGTTTAATAGCGGGGGTCACCAATGAGCAGTTCTTC.